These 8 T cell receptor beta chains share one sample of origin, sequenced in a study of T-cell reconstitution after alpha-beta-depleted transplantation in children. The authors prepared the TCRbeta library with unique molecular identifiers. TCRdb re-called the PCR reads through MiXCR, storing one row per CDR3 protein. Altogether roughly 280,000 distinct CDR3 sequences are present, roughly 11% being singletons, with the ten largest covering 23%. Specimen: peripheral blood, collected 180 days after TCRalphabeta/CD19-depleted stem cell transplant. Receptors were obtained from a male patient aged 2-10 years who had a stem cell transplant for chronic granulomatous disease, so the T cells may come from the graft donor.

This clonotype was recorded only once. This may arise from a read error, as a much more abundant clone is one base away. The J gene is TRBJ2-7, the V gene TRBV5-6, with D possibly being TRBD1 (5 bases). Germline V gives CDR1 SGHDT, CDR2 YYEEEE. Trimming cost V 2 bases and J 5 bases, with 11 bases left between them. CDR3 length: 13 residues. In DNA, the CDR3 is TGTGCCAGCAGCTTTTTTAGGGGCGACGAGCAGTACTTC. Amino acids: CASSFFRGDEQYF. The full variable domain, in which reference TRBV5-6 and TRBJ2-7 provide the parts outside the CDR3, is DAGVTQSPTHLIKTRGQQVTLRCSPKSGHDTVSWYQQALGQGPQFIFQYYEEEERQRGNFPDRFSGHQFPNYSSELNVNALLLGDSALYLCASSFFRGDEQYFGPGTRLTVT.

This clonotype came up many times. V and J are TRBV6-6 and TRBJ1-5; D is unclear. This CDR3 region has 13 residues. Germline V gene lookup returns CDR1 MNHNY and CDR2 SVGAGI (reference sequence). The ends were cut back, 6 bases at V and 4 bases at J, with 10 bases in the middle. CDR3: CASSYQINQPQHF. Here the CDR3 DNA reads TGTGCCAGCAGCTACCAGATTAATCAGCCCCAGCATTTT.

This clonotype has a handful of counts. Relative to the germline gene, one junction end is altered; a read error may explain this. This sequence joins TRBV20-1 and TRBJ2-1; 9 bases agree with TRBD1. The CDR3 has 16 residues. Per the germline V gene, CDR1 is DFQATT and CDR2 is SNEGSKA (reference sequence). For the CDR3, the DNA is TGCTGTGCTAGTCCCCGGGACAGGGTCTCCTACAATGAGCAGTTCTTC. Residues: CCASPRDRVSYNEQFF.

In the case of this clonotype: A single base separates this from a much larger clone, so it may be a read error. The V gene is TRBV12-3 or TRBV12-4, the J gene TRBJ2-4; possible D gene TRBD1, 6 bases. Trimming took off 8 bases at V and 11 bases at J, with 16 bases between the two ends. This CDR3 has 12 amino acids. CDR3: CASGTTRDVQYF. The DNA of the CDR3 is TGTGCCAGCGGGACAACCCGAGACGTTCAGTACTTC.

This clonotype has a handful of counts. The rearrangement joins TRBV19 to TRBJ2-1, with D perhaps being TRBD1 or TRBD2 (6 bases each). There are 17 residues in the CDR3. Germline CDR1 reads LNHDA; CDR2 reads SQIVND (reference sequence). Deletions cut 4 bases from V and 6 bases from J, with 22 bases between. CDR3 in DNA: TGTGCCAGTAGTACCCCCGGGGGCCGTTTCCAACCCAATGAGCAGTTCTTC. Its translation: CASSTPGGRFQPNEQFF.

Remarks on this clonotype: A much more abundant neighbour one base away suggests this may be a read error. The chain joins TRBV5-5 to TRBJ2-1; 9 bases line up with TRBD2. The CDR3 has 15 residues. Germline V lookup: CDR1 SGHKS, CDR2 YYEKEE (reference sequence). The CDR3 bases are TGTGCCAGCGGCTTGTTGGCGGGGGGGCAAAATGAGCAGTTCTTC. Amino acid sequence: CASGLLAGGQNEQFF. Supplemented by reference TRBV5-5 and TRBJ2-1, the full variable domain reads DAGVTQSPTHLIKTRGQQVTLRCSPISGHKSVSWYQQVLGQGPQFIFQYYEKEERGRGNFPDRFSARQFPNYSSELNVNALLLGDSALYLCASGLLAGGQNEQFFGPGTRLTVL.

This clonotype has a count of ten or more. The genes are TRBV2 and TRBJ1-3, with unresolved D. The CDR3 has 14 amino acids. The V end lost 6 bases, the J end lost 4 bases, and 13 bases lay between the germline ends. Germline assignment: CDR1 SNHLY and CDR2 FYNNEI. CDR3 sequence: CASSRQGPGNTIYF. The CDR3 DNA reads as TGTGCCAGCAGCCGCCAAGGGCCAGGAAACACCATATATTTT.

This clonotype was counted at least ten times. This chain's CDR3 is CASSLDGGLGTDTQYF. The CDR3, as DNA: TGTGCCAGCAGCTTAGACGGGGGGCTGGGCACAGATACGCAGTATTTT. The chain is built from TRBV7-6 and TRBJ2-3; a possible D gene is TRBD2 (7 bases). The germline gives CDR1 SGHVS, CDR2 FNYEAQ. The V end was cut by 1 base, the J end by 1 base, with 12 bases between. There are 16 residues in the CDR3.